These 26 T cell receptor beta chains were sequenced from one sample in a study of cytomegalovirus exposure and HLA in healthy donors. TCRdb's table, derived via immunoSEQ multiplex PCR, lists solely in-frame clones and lacks some. The table includes tens of thousands of clones, 80% to 95% detected once. The sequenced material came from PBMCs. The receptors stem from a woman in her twenties or thirties in good health and CMV-seronegative.

This clone was picked up a small number of times. The chain combines TRBV4-2 with TRBJ2-1, with 8 positions matching TRBD2. With V trimmed by 2 bases and J by 4 bases, 4 bases remained unmatched. The CDR3 has 15 residues. Germline V gene data show CDR1 as LGHNA and CDR2 as YNFKEQ. The CDR3 region has the DNA TGTGCCAGCAGCCAACTAAGACTAGCGTACAATGAGCAGTTCTTC. The encoded protein is CASSQLRLAYNEQFF.

CDR3 sequence (DNA): TGTGCCAGCAGTCCTTCCGGGACTAGCGGCCCGATGGTGCAGTATTTT. Its translation: CASSPSGTSGPMVQYF. The chain recombines TRBV9 with TRBJ2-3; 11 nucleotides match TRBD2. Germline V CDR1 and CDR2: SGDLS, YYNGEE. Germline trimming cut 5 bases from V and 11 bases from J; bases unmatched to any gene: 16. The CDR3 is 16 residues long.

This chain joins TRBV2 and TRBJ1-3, with 8 nucleotides matching TRBD1. Germline lookup yields CDR1 SNHLY and CDR2 FYNNEI. The ends lost 6 bases at V and 3 bases at J; junction bases unmatched: 7. The CDR3 runs 15 residues. This CDR3 reads CASRRQGASGNTIYF. CDR3 bases: TGTGCCAGCAGGCGCCAGGGGGCGAGTGGAAACACCATATATTTT.

This chain uses TRBV19 with TRBJ2-7, with D perhaps matching TRBD1 (7 bases). The CDR3 runs to 16 residues. The V end lost 4 bases, the J end lost 3 bases, and 19 bases lay between the germline ends. The germline CDR1 and CDR2 sequences are LNHDA and SQIVND (reference sequence). This chain's CDR3 is CASSNERQGGSYEQYF. The CDR3 region has the DNA TGTGCCAGTAGTAACGAAAGACAGGGAGGTAGCTACGAGCAGTACTTC.

The chain carries TRBV6-1 and TRBJ2-5; possible D gene TRBD2, 6 bases. Germline CDR1 reads MNHNS; CDR2 reads SASEGT. Trimming took off 6 bases at V and 0 bases at J, with 8 bases between the two ends. There are 13 residues in the CDR3. The chain's CDR3 is CASSGTHQETQYF. The DNA for the CDR3 is TGTGCCAGCAGCGGGACTCACCAAGAGACCCAGTACTTC.

J is TRBJ2-2 and V is TRBV18; 8 bases align to TRBD1. The V and J ends lost 4 bases and 7 bases, in that order; junction bases with no gene match: 11. Germline-derived CDR1 and CDR2 are KGHSH and LQKENI. The CDR3 is made up of 16 amino acids. The CDR3 sequence: CASSRNGQGRNGELFF. As DNA, the CDR3 is TGTGCCAGCTCACGGAACGGACAGGGCCGGAACGGGGAGCTGTTTTTT.

The genes are TRBV20-1 and TRBJ2-2, with 7 bases identical to TRBD2. The CDR3 is 11 residues long. With V trimmed by 6 bases and J by 5 bases, 0 bases remained unmatched. CDR1 is DFQATT, CDR2 SNEGSKA, per germline (reference sequence). In nucleotides, the CDR3 is TGCAGTGCGGGGGGGACCGGGGAGCTGTTTTTT. This codes for CSAGGTGELFF.

The chain links TRBV7-9 to TRBJ2-7, with 10 positions matching TRBD2. This CDR3 region has 16 residues. Germline-derived CDR1 and CDR2 are SEHNR and FQNEAQ (reference sequence). V lost 0 bases, J lost 7 bases, and 9 bases stayed unmatched. Here the CDR3 reads CASSLATSGPPREQYF. The CDR3 DNA follows: TGTGCCAGCAGCTTAGCGACTAGCGGGCCCCCGCGAGAGCAGTACTTC.

This CDR3 reads CAWSVQGGRARANTGELFF. CDR3 sequence (DNA): TGTGCCTGGAGTGTACAGGGCGGGAGGGCCCGGGCGAACACCGGGGAGCTGTTTTTT. The V and J genes are TRBV30 and TRBJ2-2; TRBD2 matches 9 bases. This CDR3 contains 19 residues. V gave up 0 bases and J gave up 0 bases; unmatched junction bases: 11. Germline assignment: CDR1 GTSNPN and CDR2 SVGIG (reference sequence).

This chain uses TRBV27 with TRBJ2-7; 8 nucleotides agree with TRBD1. The germline V gene has CDR1 MNHEY and CDR2 SMNVEV (reference sequence). V dropped 5 bases and J dropped 1; count of bases not matched to a gene: 4. This CDR3 has 14 residues. CDR3 bases: TGTGCCAGCAGTCCGGGACAGGCTTCCTACGAGCAGTACTTC. It translates to CASSPGQASYEQYF.

CDR3 nucleotides: TGCGCCAGCCAGGGGGCGCTGGACACTGAAGCTTTCTTT. Amino acid sequence: CASQGALDTEAFF. This chain links TRBV4-1 with TRBJ1-1; 8 nucleotides line up with TRBD1. The germline V gene encodes CDR1 MGHRA and CDR2 YSYEKL. V was pared by 8 bases and J by 3 bases, with 5 bases of the junction left unmatched. The CDR3 extends over 13 amino acids.

The chain carries TRBV19 and TRBJ2-1; the match to TRBD1 covers 10 bases. The junction had 5 bases not matched to a gene; V was cut back by 5 bases and J by 4 bases. CDR1 and CDR2 from the germline V gene are LNHDA and SQIVND (reference sequence). The CDR3 is 15 residues long. In nucleotides, the CDR3 is TGTGCCAGTAGTGCCAGGACAGGGGGATACAATGAGCAGTTCTTC. Amino acids: CASSARTGGYNEQFF.

The chain recombines TRBV6-1 with TRBJ2-7; 8 bases agree with TRBD2. This CDR3 is 16 amino acids long. Looked up from germline, CDR1 is MNHNS and CDR2 is SASEGT. Trimming took 7 bases from V and 5 from J; bases not matched to a gene: 16. The CDR3, as DNA: TGTGCCAGCATTGACCTTGCGGGAGGACCAAGGGACGAGCAGTACTTC. Translated: CASIDLAGGPRDEQYF.

The chain employs TRBV7-7 and TRBJ2-5, with D hard to call. The germline V gene encodes CDR1 SSHAT and CDR2 FNYEAQ (reference sequence). Trimming cost V 2 bases and J 2 bases, with 12 bases left between them. This CDR3 comprises 15 residues. The CDR3 bases are TGTGCCAGCAGCTTATCAAACACCCCTCAAGAGACCCAGTACTTC. It is translated as CASSLSNTPQETQYF.

The chain couples TRBV5-8 to TRBJ1-5; no firm D call. From germline, CDR1 is SGHTS and CDR2 YDEGEE. This CDR3 has 14 amino acids. Trimming pared 3 bases from V and 0 bases from J, leaving 7 bases between. The CDR3 here is CASSSIYSNQPQHF. CDR3 nucleotide sequence: TGTGCCAGCAGCTCTATTTATAGCAATCAGCCCCAGCATTTT.

This rearrangement joins TRBV19 to TRBJ1-4; TRBD1 agrees at 7 bases. CDR1 and CDR2 from the germline V gene are LNHDA and SQIVND (reference sequence). After removal of 5 bases from V and 8 bases from J, the junction contained 11 bases not matched to a gene. The CDR3 sequence is 15 residues long. The CDR3 DNA follows: TGTGCCAGTAGTGACCTAGGGGGCGCGGGAGAAAAACTGTTTTTT. This sequence encodes CASSDLGGAGEKLFF.

The rearrangement links TRBV5-1 to TRBJ2-6, with D possibly matching TRBD1 (6 bases). V dropped 2 bases and J dropped 0 bases, with 12 bases sitting between them. This CDR3 has 17 residues. From germline, CDR1 is SGHRS and CDR2 YFSETQ. CDR3 in amino acids: CASSFPGANSGANVLTF. CDR3 coding DNA: TGCGCCAGCAGCTTCCCAGGGGCCAACTCTGGGGCCAACGTCCTGACTTTC.

The rearrangement joins TRBV6-5 to TRBJ2-7; D remains ambiguous. The CDR3 runs 12 residues. Germline assignment: CDR1 MNHEY and CDR2 SVGAGI. With 0 bases removed from V and 5 bases from J, the gap between germline ends came to 5 bases. CDR3 sequence reads: CASSYSPDEQYF. The CDR3 DNA sequence: TGTGCCAGCAGTTACTCCCCGGACGAGCAGTACTTC.

Here the CDR3 reads CASSDSAPNYGYTF. CDR3 nucleotide sequence: TGTGCCAGCTCGGACAGCGCACCTAACTATGGCTACACCTTC. The chain couples TRBV18 to TRBJ1-2; tentatively, D is TRBD1 (6 bases). The CDR3 spans 14 residues. CDR1 is KGHSH, CDR2 LQKENI, per germline. V lost 6 bases, J lost 0 bases, and 11 bases lay in between.

The chain recombines TRBV28 with TRBJ1-6, with D possibly TRBD1 on 6 matching bases. V was cut by 6 bases and J by 10 bases, with 16 bases left in between. Germline loops: CDR1 MDHEN, CDR2 SYDVKM. The CDR3 is made up of 14 amino acids. CDR3 protein: CASSPGTGTSPLHF. The CDR3 region has the DNA TGTGCCAGCAGCCCGGGAACAGGGACATCACCCCTCCACTTT.

This clone occurred once. The chain recombines TRBV9 with TRBJ1-3, with D unclear. CDR3 size: 16 residues. V lost 0 bases and J lost 0, with 10 bases in between. Looked up from germline, CDR1 is SGDLS and CDR2 is YYNGEE. CDR3 sequence reads: CASSVGEGASGNTIYF. CDR3 nucleotides: TGTGCCAGCAGCGTAGGTGAGGGTGCCTCTGGAAACACCATATATTTT.

For the CDR3, the DNA is TGTGCCAGCAGCTTATTAGCTATTCCAGGGATCGAGCAGTACTTC. Translated: CASSLLAIPGIEQYF. V usage is TRBV7-2 and J usage is TRBJ2-7; maybe TRBD1 (5 bases). This CDR3 has 15 amino acids. V lost 2 bases and J 6 bases, leaving 17 bases between the germline ends. From germline, CDR1 is SGHTA and CDR2 FQGNSA.

This chain links TRBV18 with TRBJ1-4; 11 nucleotides agree with TRBD1. After removal of 3 bases from V and 1 base from J, the junction contained 7 bases not matched to a gene. CDR1 and CDR2 from the germline V gene are KGHSH and LQKENI. The CDR3 loop spans 18 amino acids. DNA for the CDR3: TGTGCCAGCTCACCGAGAGGACAGGGGGCGCGAACTAATGAAAAACTGTTTTTT. Translating gives CASSPRGQGARTNEKLFF.

The CDR3 nucleotides read TGCGCCAGCAGCCAAGATTTCCCTAGCGGCACCTCCTACAATGAGCAGTTCTTC. Its protein product is CASSQDFPSGTSYNEQFF. The gene calls are TRBV4-1 and TRBJ2-1, with TRBD2 matching over 7 bases. CDR3 length: 18 amino acids. V trimming: 0 bases; J trimming: 0 bases; junction bases outside the gene matches: 8. Germline V lookup: CDR1 MGHRA, CDR2 YSYEKL.

This chain connects TRBV2 to TRBJ2-3, with 7 nucleotides matching TRBD2. V lost 4 bases and J lost 5; bases outside the gene matches: 3. The CDR3 totals 13 residues. Germline assignment: CDR1 SNHLY and CDR2 FYNNEI. The CDR3 DNA reads TGTGCCAGCAGTGGGGGGGGTCGAGATACGCAGTATTTT. Translation gives CASSGGGRDTQYF.

The V call is TRBV6-1, the J call TRBJ2-2; D gene unclear. The V end lost 0 bases, the J end lost 6 bases, and 5 bases lay between the germline ends. This CDR3 spans 13 amino acids. CDR1 and CDR2 from the germline V gene are MNHNS and SASEGT. The CDR3: CASSEALPGELFF. The CDR3 nucleotides are TGTGCCAGCAGTGAAGCACTTCCCGGGGAGCTGTTTTTT.